This T cell receptor beta chain was recorded in a study of cytomegalovirus exposure and HLA in healthy donors. General study points: There were some 150 TCR beta chains listed as cytomegalovirus-associated. The classifier reportedly diagnosed cytomegalovirus status with high specificity and sensitivity.

Assay used: immunoSEQ multiplex PCR; TCRdb lists only in-frame clones, some missing. Of 190,000 or so clones listed, about 86% are singletons. This clone has a single count. Its antigen is unknown. V was pared by 7 bases and J by 3 bases, with 3 bases of the junction left unmatched. The CDR3 loop spans 13 amino acids. Germline CDR1 is SGHDT and CDR2 is YYEEEE. The TCR was taken from a woman under 30 in good health and CMV-seropositive. The sequenced sample consisted of PBMCs. V and J are TRBV5-6 and TRBJ2-7; 11 nucleotides agree with TRBD2. CDR3 in amino acids: CASGLAGGYEQYF. CDR3 nucleotide sequence: TGTGCCAGCGGGCTAGCGGGGGGCTACGAGCAGTACTTC.